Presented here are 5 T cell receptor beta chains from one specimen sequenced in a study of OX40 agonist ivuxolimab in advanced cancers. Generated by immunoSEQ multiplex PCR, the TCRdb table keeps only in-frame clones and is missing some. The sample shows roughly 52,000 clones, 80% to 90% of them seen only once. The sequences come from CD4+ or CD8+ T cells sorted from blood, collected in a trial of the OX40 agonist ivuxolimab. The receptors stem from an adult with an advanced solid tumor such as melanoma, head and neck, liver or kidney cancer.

CDR3 protein: CASSLVPSADADTQYF. The CDR3 DNA sequence: TGTGCCAGCAGCTTGGTACCTTCCGCGGACGCAGATACGCAGTATTTT. The chain links TRBV7-9 to TRBJ2-3; no clear D. The CDR3 loop spans 16 amino acids. Germline assignment: CDR1 SEHNR and CDR2 FQNEAQ (reference sequence). Trimming removed 3 bases at V and 4 bases at J, with 17 bases between.

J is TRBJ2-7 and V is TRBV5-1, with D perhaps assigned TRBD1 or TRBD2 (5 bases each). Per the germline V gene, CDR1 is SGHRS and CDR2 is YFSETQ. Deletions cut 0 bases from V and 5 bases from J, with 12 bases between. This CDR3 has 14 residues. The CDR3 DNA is TGCGCCAGCAGCTTGGGCCAGGGAGCGAACGAGCAGTACTTC. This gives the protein CASSLGQGANEQYF.

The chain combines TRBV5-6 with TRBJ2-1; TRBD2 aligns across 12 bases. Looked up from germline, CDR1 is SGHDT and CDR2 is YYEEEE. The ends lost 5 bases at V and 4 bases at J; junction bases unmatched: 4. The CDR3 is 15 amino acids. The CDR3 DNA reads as TGTGCCAGCAGTTCCGGGACTAGCGGGTACAATGAGCAGTTCTTC. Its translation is CASSSGTSGYNEQFF. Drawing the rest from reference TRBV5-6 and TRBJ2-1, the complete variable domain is DAGVTQSPTHLIKTRGQQVTLRCSPKSGHDTVSWYQQALGQGPQFIFQYYEEEERQRGNFPDRFSGHQFPNYSSELNVNALLLGDSALYLCASSSGTSGYNEQFFGPGTRLTVL.

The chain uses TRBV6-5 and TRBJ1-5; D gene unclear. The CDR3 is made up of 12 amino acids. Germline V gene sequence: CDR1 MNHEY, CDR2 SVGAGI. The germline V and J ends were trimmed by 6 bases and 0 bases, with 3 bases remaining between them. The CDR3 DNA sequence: TGTGCCAGCAGGGATAGCAATCAGCCCCAGCATTTT. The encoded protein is CASRDSNQPQHF.

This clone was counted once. CDR3 loop: CASSTGTRGYTDTQYF. The CDR3 DNA follows: TGTGCCAGCTCAACGGGGACTAGGGGATACACGGATACGCAGTATTTT. V usage is TRBV18 and J usage is TRBJ2-3; 8 nucleotides match TRBD2. The CDR3 is 16 amino acids. Trimming took 5 bases from V and 6 from J; bases not matched to a gene: 13. The germline CDR1 and CDR2 sequences are KGHSH and LQKENI. Variable domain in full (rest from reference TRBV18 and TRBJ2-3): NAGVMQNPRHLVRRRGQEARLRCSPMKGHSHVYWYRQLPEEGLKFMVYLQKENIIDESGMPKERFSAEFPKEGPSILRIQQVVRGDSAAYFCASSTGTRGYTDTQYFGPGTRLTVL.